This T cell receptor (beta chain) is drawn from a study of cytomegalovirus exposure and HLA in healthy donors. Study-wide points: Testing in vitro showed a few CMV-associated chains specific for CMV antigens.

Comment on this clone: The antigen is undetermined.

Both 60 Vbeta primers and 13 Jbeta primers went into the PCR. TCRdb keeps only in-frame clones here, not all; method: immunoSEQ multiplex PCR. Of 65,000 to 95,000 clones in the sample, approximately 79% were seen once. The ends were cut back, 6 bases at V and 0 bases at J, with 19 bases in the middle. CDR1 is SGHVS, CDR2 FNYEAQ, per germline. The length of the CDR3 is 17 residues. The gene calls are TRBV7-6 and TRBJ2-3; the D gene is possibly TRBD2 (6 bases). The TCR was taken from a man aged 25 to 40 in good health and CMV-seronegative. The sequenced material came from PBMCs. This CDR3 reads CASSHYGDSVSTDTQYF. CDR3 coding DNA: TGTGCCAGCAGTCATTATGGGGACTCGGTTAGCACAGATACGCAGTATTTT.